The rows below give T cell receptor beta chains drawn from one sample of a study of T cell repertoires in cytomegalovirus infection. TCRdb reprocessed the reads via MiXCR and lists one record per CDR3 protein. The repertoire holds hundreds of thousands of distinct CDR3 sequences, with approximately 24% as singletons. Input material: CD8+ T cells from PBMCs. These receptors all stem from a human donor in good health (CMV status not recorded). Some clones in this sample may be carry-over from other donors' samples. The conserved cysteine and the conserved F or W are not part of the CDR3 here. The size field is filled for only some rows; it gives once, few, many or a size class.

abundance: many; v_gene: TRBV5-6; j_gene: TRBJ2-1; CDR3aa: ASSSFIESYNEQF
abundance: -; v_gene: TRBV7-9; j_gene: TRBJ2-5; CDR3aa: ASSFTSGGSPQETQY
abundance: many; v_gene: TRBV7-2; j_gene: TRBJ1-2; CDR3aa: ASSSNEINRGLDYGYT
abundance: -; v_gene: TRBV20-1; j_gene: TRBJ1-2; CDR3aa: SAIGGRESEDGYT
abundance: -; v_gene: TRBV11-2; j_gene: TRBJ2-1; CDR3aa: ANSLNIQVEQF
abundance: few; v_gene: TRBV28; j_gene: TRBJ2-1; CDR3aa: ASSFPGSVGRGRVDEQF
abundance: -; v_gene: TRBV12-3/TRBV12-4; j_gene: TRBJ1-4; CDR3aa: ASRGQGATNEKLF
abundance: few; v_gene: TRBV15; j_gene: TRBJ2-1; CDR3aa: ATSRDLLGEENEQF
abundance: few; v_gene: TRBV6-2/TRBV6-3; j_gene: TRBJ1-1; CDR3aa: ASSYFGTGDEAF
abundance: -; v_gene: TRBV2; j_gene: TRBJ2-4; CDR3aa: ASSFLDLAGKNIQY
abundance: once; v_gene: TRBV7-9; j_gene: TRBJ2-1; CDR3aa: ASSLRAQF
abundance: many; v_gene: TRBV7-2; j_gene: TRBJ2-3; CDR3aa: ASSAYRGVDTQY
abundance: -; v_gene: TRBV6-4; j_gene: TRBJ2-1; CDR3aa: ASKVLAGEYNEQF
abundance: -; v_gene: TRBV28; j_gene: TRBJ2-2; CDR3aa: ASSLGRGTNGGELF
abundance: -; v_gene: TRBV6-2/TRBV6-3; j_gene: TRBJ1-5; CDR3aa: ASSYPRSNQPQH